This TCR beta chain was observed in a study of CD8 T cells in ankylosing spondylitis. A single record per CDR3 protein comes from TCRdb applying MiXCR to the 5' RACE reads. The sample yields around 340,000 distinct CDR3 sequences, roughly 20% seen once. Germline CDR1 is MNHNS and CDR2 is SASEGT. Trimming at V came to 10 bases and at J to 1 base, leaving 6 bases not matched to a gene. The CDR3 totals 14 residues. Worth noting for this clonotype: The antigen is unknown.

Study-level findings and limits: Past studies reported some motif variants in reactive arthritis synovial fluid and blood. Disease-linked clones reportedly concentrated significantly in matched ankylosing spondylitis synovial fluid. Seemingly characteristic of ankylosing spondylitis blood was a TCR beta motif consisting of roughly 8 highly homologous variants.

The clonotype was recovered from a male donor with ankylosing spondylitis or in good health (not recorded which). The gene calls are TRBV6-1 and TRBJ2-1; 8 nucleotides align to TRBD1. Sequencing used blood, either unsorted or a sorted T cell fraction (not recorded which). The CDR3 sequence is CATKTGASYNEQFF. DNA of the CDR3: TGTGCCACCAAGACAGGGGCGTCCTACAATGAGCAGTTCTTC.